These T cell receptor beta chains were read from a single sample in a study of sequential checkpoint blockade in melanoma. The table came from immunoSEQ multiplex PCR; TCRdb's copy has only in-frame clones and leaves some out. This sample has roughly 11,000 clones, with 70% to 80% found just once. This sample comprised CD8+ T cells sorted from blood (inferred from file names), obtained from a patient given nivolumab and ipilimumab in sequence. These receptors were collected from a human donor with melanoma. Both conserved end residues are part of each CDR3. D genes are given only for firm matches. Clone size is given for some rows only: seen once, a few or many times, or a class if the clone is expanded.

v_call,j_call,clone_size,d_call,cdr3_nt,cdr3_aa
TRBV7-9,TRBJ2-5,once,.,TGTGCCAGCAGCAGCCCTGTCGGGAGTCGGGAGACCCAGTACTTC,CASSSPVGSRETQYF
TRBV15,TRBJ1-5,.,TRBD1,TGTGCCACCAGCAGAGCTGCAGGGGGGAGCAATCAGCCCCAGCATTTT,CATSRAAGGSNQPQHF
TRBV29-1,TRBJ2-5,.,.,TGCAGCGTTAGGTTGGGGGCACACGAGACCCAGTACTTC,CSVRLGAHETQYF
TRBV27,TRBJ1-5,.,TRBD1,TGTGCCAGCAGACAGGGGGCCAGCAATCAGCCCCAGCATTTT,CASRQGASNQPQHF
TRBV28,TRBJ2-7,once,TRBD1,TGTGCCAGCAGCTTAACTCGGACAGGGGCCTACGAGCAGTACTTC,CASSLTRTGAYEQYF
TRBV11-2,TRBJ2-1,.,.,TGTGCCAGCAGCACCATACAGGCAAACAATGAGCAGTTCTTC,CASSTIQANNEQFF
TRBV11-2,TRBJ2-7,.,TRBD2,TGTGCCAGCAGTTTTGGGCGGGGAGGGACCTACGAGCAGTACTTC,CASSFGRGGTYEQYF
TRBV2,TRBJ2-1,.,.,TGTGCCAGCAGTACCACTAGTCTGGATGAGCAGTTCTTC,CASSTTSLDEQFF
TRBV19,TRBJ2-1,medium-sized,.,TGTGCCAGTAGTAAGGGAGTAGGCCACAGCTCCTACAATGAGCAGTTCTTC,CASSKGVGHSSYNEQFF
TRBV9,TRBJ2-5,.,TRBD2,TGTGCCAGCAGCAACCCGGGACCGGTAGCGGGAGAGGTGGGAGAGACCCAGTACTTC,CASSNPGPVAGEVGETQYF
TRBV11-2,TRBJ2-7,once,.,TGTGCCAGCACCCCCGGAGCGGGCGACTACGAGCAGTACTTC,CASTPGAGDYEQYF
TRBV7-9,TRBJ2-3,.,TRBD2,TGTGCCAGCAGCGCACCTAGCGGCCAGAGCACAGATACGCAGTATTTT,CASSAPSGQSTDTQYF
TRBV28,TRBJ2-2,.,TRBD1,TGTGCCACCTCAGGGGGTGTTGGGGAGCTGTTTTTT,CATSGGVGELFF
TRBV7-9,TRBJ2-7,.,.,TGTGCCAGCAGCAAACGGGACGCCGCGGGAGAGCAGTACTTC,CASSKRDAAGEQYF